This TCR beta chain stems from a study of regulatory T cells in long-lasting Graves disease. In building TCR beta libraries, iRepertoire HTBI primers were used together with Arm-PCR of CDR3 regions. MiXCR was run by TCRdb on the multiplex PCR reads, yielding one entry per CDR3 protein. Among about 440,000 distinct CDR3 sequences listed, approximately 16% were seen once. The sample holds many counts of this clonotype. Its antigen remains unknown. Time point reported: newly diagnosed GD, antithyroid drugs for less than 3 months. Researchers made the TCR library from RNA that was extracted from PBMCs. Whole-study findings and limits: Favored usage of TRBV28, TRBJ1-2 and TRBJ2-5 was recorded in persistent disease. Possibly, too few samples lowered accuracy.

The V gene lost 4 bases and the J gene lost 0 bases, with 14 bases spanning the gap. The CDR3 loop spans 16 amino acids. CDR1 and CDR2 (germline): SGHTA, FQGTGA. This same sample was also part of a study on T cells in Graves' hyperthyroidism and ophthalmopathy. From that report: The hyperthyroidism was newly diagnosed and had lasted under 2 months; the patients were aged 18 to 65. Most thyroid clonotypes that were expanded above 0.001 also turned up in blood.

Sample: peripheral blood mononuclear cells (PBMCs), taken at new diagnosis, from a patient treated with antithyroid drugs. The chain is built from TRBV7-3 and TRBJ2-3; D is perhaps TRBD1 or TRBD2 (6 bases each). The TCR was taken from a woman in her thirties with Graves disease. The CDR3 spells CASSSGAGRSTDTQYF. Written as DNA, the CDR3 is TGTGCCAGCAGCTCGGGGGCGGGTCGTAGCACAGATACGCAGTATTTT. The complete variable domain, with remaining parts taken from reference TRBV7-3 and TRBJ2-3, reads GAGVSQTPSNKVTEKGKYVELRCDPISGHTALYWYRQSLGQGPEFLIYFQGTGAADDSGLPNDRFFAVRPEGSVSTLKIQRTERGDSAVYLCASSSGAGRSTDTQYFGPGTRLTVL.